Listed below are T cell receptor beta chains from one sample, sequenced in a study of T-cell reconstitution after alpha-beta-depleted transplantation in children. TCRdb analysed the PCR reads with MiXCR anew, one entry per CDR3 protein. The table records 600,000 or so distinct CDR3 sequences, about 21% of them present only once. The sample was PBMCs, mostly from graft donor cells, taken 360 days after TCRalphabeta/CD19-depleted stem cell transplant. Receptors were obtained from a boy in the first two years of life who had a stem cell transplant for acute myeloid leukemia, so the T cells may come from the graft donor. CDR3s leave out the opening cysteine and the closing phenylalanine or tryptophan. Clone size is given for some rows only: seen once, a few or many times, or a class if the clone is expanded.

v_gene,j_gene,abundance,CDR3aa
TRBV29-1,TRBJ1-2,few,RDGGPNGYT
TRBV28,TRBJ1-5,.,AGRDSGGSQPQH
TRBV4-3,TRBJ1-5,.,ASSQDRTNGNQPQH
TRBV6-1,TRBJ2-3,.,ASNIAGGGTDTQY
TRBV10-3,TRBJ2-7,.,AITRTGQGSYEQY
TRBV7-6,TRBJ2-1,.,ASSFTIGGEQF
TRBV25-1,TRBJ1-3,many,ASSGRDRVRGNTIY
TRBV3-1,TRBJ2-3,.,ASSKEVTSDGTDTQY
TRBV27,TRBJ2-1,.,ASSPITHLAYNEQF
TRBV15,TRBJ1-2,many,ATSRDRDRGYGYT
TRBV7-6,TRBJ1-2,.,ASSLVPTGGAGYT
TRBV4-3,TRBJ1-1,.,ASSPLGVNTEAF
TRBV5-1,TRBJ1-1,many,ASSWGPGAERNTEAF
TRBV12-3/TRBV12-4,TRBJ2-1,few,ASSLGLGVNYNEQF
TRBV30,TRBJ2-3,.,AWSVGLLNTDTQY
TRBV20-1,TRBJ2-3,.,SAMGQEGTDTQY
TRBV21-1,TRBJ1-5,few,ASKYRSTRDNQPQH
TRBV4-2,TRBJ2-3,.,ASSQERTSGGDTQY
TRBV29-1,TRBJ1-2,few,SVVDTYGYT
TRBV7-9,TRBJ1-2,few,ASSAATPGQDNYGYT
TRBV12-3/TRBV12-4,TRBJ1-2,many,ATGQGRENGYT
TRBV6-1,TRBJ2-1,few,ASSPYTGFGNEQF
TRBV7-9,TRBJ1-2,few,ASSLGDSTDGYT
TRBV5-1,TRBJ2-1,few,ASSFRAGGPGEQF
TRBV12-3/TRBV12-4,TRBJ2-1,many,ASSLSPAGNNEQF
TRBV6-1,TRBJ1-5,.,ASRHRGGNQPQH
TRBV5-1,TRBJ2-7,many,ASSLAGGGYEQY
TRBV29-1,TRBJ2-5,many,SVPTTNEETQY
TRBV6-6,TRBJ2-1,many,ASSLTGTNEQF
TRBV29-1,TRBJ2-5,few,SVEKNEGTGGFGETQY
TRBV10-3,TRBJ2-1,.,AISPFSGEAYNEQF
TRBV6-1,TRBJ2-7,many,ASSPTRDGSYEQY
TRBV6-1,TRBJ1-5,.,ASSKTGAYSNQPQH
TRBV7-9,TRBJ2-1,few,ASSPMGGLVEQF
TRBV9,TRBJ2-3,many,ASSLRDRGQVDTQY
TRBV7-9,TRBJ2-1,.,ASSLGPGTSGNNEQF
TRBV6-1,TRBJ2-3,many,ASSPPSLAGGPLDTQY
TRBV29-1,TRBJ2-2,many,SVSSNWAANTGELF
TRBV12-3/TRBV12-4,TRBJ2-1,.,ASGQAGGEQF
TRBV5-1,TRBJ2-5,many,ASSNPQETQY
TRBV15,TRBJ2-3,.,ATSRGGVTQY
TRBV5-1,TRBJ2-1,.,ASSLDGQGGNEQF
TRBV5-1,TRBJ2-5,.,ASSFLQGEETQY
TRBV4-3,TRBJ2-7,.,ASSQGTGTGSYEQY
TRBV9,TRBJ2-2,.,ASNPLGAHTGELF
TRBV5-1,TRBJ2-3,.,ASSFSGQGGTDTQY
TRBV6-5,TRBJ2-1,.,ASSYSRLAGGPYNEQF
TRBV15,TRBJ2-7,once,ATSSRQQGMGEQY
TRBV5-1,TRBJ2-1,many,ASSRGYNEQF
TRBV12-3/TRBV12-4,TRBJ2-5,.,ASSGRAPQETQY
TRBV18,TRBJ2-3,.,ASSPPSDPDTQY
TRBV12-3/TRBV12-4,TRBJ2-7,.,ASSLDSPRREQY